This is a list of T cell receptor beta chains from one sample in a study of T cells after yellow fever vaccination. Each CDR3 protein is one row after TCRdb ran MiXCR on the 5' RACE reads. The top ten hold 18% of the sample, which has hundreds of thousands of distinct CDR3 sequences, around 20% seen once. Sequenced here: PBMCs, sampled before the yellow fever booster vaccination. The receptors come from a man between 18 and 29 years old who received the YFV17D yellow fever vaccine. Each CDR3 is given with its conserved first and last residue. The D gene is left open where the match is weak. Only part of the rows carry a size: once, few, many, or a class if the clone is expanded.

CDR3nt	CDR3aa	abundance	j_gene	v_gene	d_gene
TGTGCCAGCAGACGGGGACAGTCTGGAAACACCATATATTTT	CASRRGQSGNTIYF	.	TRBJ1-3	TRBV27	TRBD1
TGCAGTGCTAGGCGGATCCGGGGTGAGACCCAGTACTTC	CSARRIRGETQYF	.	TRBJ2-5	TRBV20-1	.
TGTGCCAGCAGCCTAACAGGGGCCGATGGAAACACCATATATTTT	CASSLTGADGNTIYF	.	TRBJ1-3	TRBV7-9	TRBD1
TGTGCCAGCAGTTACCGTGGGACGTACGGAAACACCATATATTTT	CASSYRGTYGNTIYF	.	TRBJ1-3	TRBV6-2/TRBV6-3	.
TGTGCCAGCAGCCGCGGCGCTAGCCTTCAAGAGACCCAGTACTTC	CASSRGASLQETQYF	many	TRBJ2-5	TRBV7-2	.
TGCAGTGCTACCGGAGTGGGGGCCGGCAGGTGGGAGCAGTTCTTC	CSATGVGAGRWEQFF	.	TRBJ2-1	TRBV20-1	.
TGTGCCAGCTCAGCTGACGTTAACAATGAGCAGTTCTTC	CASSADVNNEQFF	.	TRBJ2-1	TRBV18	.
TGTGCCAGCACCCCCGGCCAGTTTGGCTCCTACGAGCAGTACTTC	CASTPGQFGSYEQYF	.	TRBJ2-7	TRBV7-6	.
TGCAGTGCTAGATCGCTAGCTGCGGAGACCCAGTACTTC	CSARSLAAETQYF	.	TRBJ2-5	TRBV20-1	.
TGTGCCAGCTCACCACTGGATACATCCACAGATACGCAGTATTTT	CASSPLDTSTDTQYF	few	TRBJ2-3	TRBV18	.
TGCGCCAGCCAAGAAAGCTCAACTAATGAAAAACTGTTTTTT	CASQESSTNEKLFF	.	TRBJ1-4	TRBV5-1	.
TGCGCCAGCAGCTCGCCAGGGGGGACCGGGGAGCTGTTTTTT	CASSSPGGTGELFF	.	TRBJ2-2	TRBV5-1	.
TGTGCCAGTAGTACGTGGGCTGGGAACACTGAAGCTTTCTTT	CASSTWAGNTEAFF	few	TRBJ1-1	TRBV19	.
TGTGCCAGAAGGACAGGGGGCACAGATACGCAGTATTTT	CARRTGGTDTQYF	.	TRBJ2-3	TRBV5-3	TRBD1